This paragraph covers one T cell receptor beta chain sequence. The germline V gene encodes CDR1 LNHNV and CDR2 YYDKDF (reference sequence). CDR3 length: 14 amino acids. Trimming took 5 bases from V and 3 from J; bases not matched to a gene: 7. As handled by the study authors: Estimates of nucleated cell counts were drawn from the amplification of reference gene primers. TCRdb keeps only in-frame clones here, not all; method: immunoSEQ multiplex PCR. Clonal size and the V and J genes are those of that table, whereas D and trimming came from the DNA. In the table there are 470,000 or so clones, around nine tenths of which are singletons. This sample is drawn from a study of blood T cell repertoires in COVID-19.

This chain uses TRBV15 with TRBJ2-7, with 7 positions matching TRBD1. The source is a woman under 30 with acute COVID-19. The sample was PBMCs or T cells enriched from blood (not recorded which). The CDR3 sequence is CATSPRTGGYEQYF. The CDR3 DNA is TGTGCCACCAGCCCCCGGACAGGAGGCTACGAGCAGTACTTC.